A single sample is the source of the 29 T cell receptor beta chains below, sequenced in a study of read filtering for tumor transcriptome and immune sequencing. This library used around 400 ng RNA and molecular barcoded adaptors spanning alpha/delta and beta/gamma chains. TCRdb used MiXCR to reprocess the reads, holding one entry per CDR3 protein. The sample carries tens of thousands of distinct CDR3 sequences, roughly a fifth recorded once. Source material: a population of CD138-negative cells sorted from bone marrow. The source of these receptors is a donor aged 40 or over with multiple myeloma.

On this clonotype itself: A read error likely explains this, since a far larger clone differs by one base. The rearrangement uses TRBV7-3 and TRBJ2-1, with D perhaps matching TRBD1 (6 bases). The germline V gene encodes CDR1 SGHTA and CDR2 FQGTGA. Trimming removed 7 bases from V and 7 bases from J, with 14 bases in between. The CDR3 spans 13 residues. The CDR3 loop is CASIRTEGNEQFF. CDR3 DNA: TGTGCCAGCATCCGGACAGAAGGAAATGAGCAGTTCTTC.

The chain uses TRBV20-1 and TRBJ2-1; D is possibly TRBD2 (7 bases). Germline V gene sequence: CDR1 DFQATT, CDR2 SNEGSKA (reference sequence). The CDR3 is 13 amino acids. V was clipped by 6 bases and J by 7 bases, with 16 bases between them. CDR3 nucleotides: TGCAGTGCAGACGGACTAGGGGGAAATGAGCAGTTCTTC. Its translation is CSADGLGGNEQFF.

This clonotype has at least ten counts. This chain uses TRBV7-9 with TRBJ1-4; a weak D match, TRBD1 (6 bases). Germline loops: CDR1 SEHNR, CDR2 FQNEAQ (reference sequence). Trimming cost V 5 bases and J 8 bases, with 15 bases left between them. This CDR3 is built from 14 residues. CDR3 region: CASSGTGGLEKLFF. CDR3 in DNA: TGTGCCAGCAGCGGAACCGGGGGCCTCGAAAAACTGTTTTTT.

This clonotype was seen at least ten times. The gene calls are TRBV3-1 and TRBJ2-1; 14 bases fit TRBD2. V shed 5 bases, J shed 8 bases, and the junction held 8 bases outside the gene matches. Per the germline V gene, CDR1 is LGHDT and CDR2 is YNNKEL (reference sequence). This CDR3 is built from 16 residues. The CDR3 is CASSYQTSGGADEQFF. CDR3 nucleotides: TGTGCCAGCAGCTATCAGACTAGCGGGGGGGCTGATGAGCAGTTCTTC.

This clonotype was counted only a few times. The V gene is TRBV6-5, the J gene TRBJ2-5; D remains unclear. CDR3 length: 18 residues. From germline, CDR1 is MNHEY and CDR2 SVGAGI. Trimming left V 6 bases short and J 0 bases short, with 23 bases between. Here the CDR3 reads CASSTRPLGRGNQETQYF. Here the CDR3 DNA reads TGTGCCAGCAGCACCCGCCCCCTTGGTAGAGGAAACCAAGAGACCCAGTACTTC.

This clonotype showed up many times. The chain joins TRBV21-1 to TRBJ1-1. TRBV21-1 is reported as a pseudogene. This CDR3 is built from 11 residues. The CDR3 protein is CAPYPHTEAFF. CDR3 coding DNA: TGTGCCCCTTACCCACACACTGAAGCTTTCTTT.

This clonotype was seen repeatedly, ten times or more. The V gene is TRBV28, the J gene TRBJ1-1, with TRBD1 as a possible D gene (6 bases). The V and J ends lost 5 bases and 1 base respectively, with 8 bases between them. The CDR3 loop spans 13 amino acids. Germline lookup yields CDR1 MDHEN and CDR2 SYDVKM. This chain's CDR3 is CASSQGGNTEAFF. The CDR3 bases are TGTGCCAGCAGTCAAGGGGGGAACACTGAAGCTTTCTTT.

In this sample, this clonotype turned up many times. The CDR3 loop is CASTISAGNYNEQFF. For the CDR3, the DNA is TGTGCCAGCACCATTTCGGCCGGGAACTACAATGAGCAGTTCTTC. This sequence joins TRBV7-8 and TRBJ2-1; weak D call: TRBD2 (5 bases). V shed 7 bases and J shed 3 bases, with 16 bases lying between them. The CDR3 consists of 15 residues. Germline CDR1 reads SGHVS; CDR2 reads FQNEAQ.

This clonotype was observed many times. The CDR3 bases are TGTGCCAGCAGTTACTCAGGGTCTGGGGCCAACGTCCTGACTTTC. Protein: CASSYSGSGANVLTF. This chain connects TRBV6-6 to TRBJ2-6; D ambiguous. V dropped 0 bases and J dropped 1 base, with 4 bases sitting between them. Germline CDR1 is MNHNY and CDR2 is SVGAGI (reference sequence). The CDR3 has 15 residues.

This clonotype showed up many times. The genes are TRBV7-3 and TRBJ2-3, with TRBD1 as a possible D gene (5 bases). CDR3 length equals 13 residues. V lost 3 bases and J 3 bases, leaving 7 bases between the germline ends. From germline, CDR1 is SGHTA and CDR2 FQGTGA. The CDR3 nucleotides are TGTGCCAGCAGCTTGTCAGGGACAGATACGCAGTATTTT. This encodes CASSLSGTDTQYF.

This chain's CDR3 is CASSRDTTYEQYF. CDR3 sequence (DNA): TGTGCCAGCTCACGGGACACCACCTACGAGCAGTACTTC. The chain carries TRBV18 and TRBJ2-7, with a weak D call TRBD1 (6 bases). Looked up from germline, CDR1 is KGHSH and CDR2 is LQKENI. V dropped 4 bases and J dropped 2 bases, with 9 bases sitting between them. This CDR3 has 13 residues.

CDR3 nucleotide sequence: TGTGCCAGCAGTCCTGAAAGGGGCGCGAATGGCTACACCTTC. It codes for CASSPERGANGYTF. The chain joins TRBV28 to TRBJ1-2; tentatively, D is TRBD1 (5 bases). Germline CDR1 and CDR2: MDHEN and SYDVKM. This CDR3 has 14 amino acids. Trimming removed 5 bases from V and 6 bases from J, with 16 bases in between.

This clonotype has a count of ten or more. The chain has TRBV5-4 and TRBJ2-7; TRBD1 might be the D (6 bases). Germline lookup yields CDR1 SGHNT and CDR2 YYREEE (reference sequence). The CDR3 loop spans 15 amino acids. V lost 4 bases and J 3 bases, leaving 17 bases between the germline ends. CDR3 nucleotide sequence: TGTGCCAGCAGCCTGTGGGCAGGGGCTAGCTACGAGCAGTACTTC. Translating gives CASSLWAGASYEQYF.

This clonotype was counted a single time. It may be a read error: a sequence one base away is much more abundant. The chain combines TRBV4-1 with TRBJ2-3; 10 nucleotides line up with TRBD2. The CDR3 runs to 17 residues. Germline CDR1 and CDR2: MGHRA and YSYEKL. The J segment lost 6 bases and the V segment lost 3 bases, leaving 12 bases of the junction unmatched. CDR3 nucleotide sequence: TGCGCCAGCAGCCAGGAGGTAGCGGGGGGCCAGAGGGATACGCAGTATTTT. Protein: CASSQEVAGGQRDTQYF.

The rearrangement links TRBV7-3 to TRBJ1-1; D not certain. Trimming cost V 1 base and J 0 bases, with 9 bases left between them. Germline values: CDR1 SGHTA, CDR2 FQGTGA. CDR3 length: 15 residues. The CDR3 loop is CASSLNAAVNTEAFF. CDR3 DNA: TGTGCCAGCAGCTTAAACGCAGCCGTGAACACTGAAGCTTTCTTT. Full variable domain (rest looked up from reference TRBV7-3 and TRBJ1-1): GAGVSQTPSNKVTEKGKYVELRCDPISGHTALYWYRQSLGQGPEFLIYFQGTGAADDSGLPNDRFFAVRPEGSVSTLKIQRTERGDSAVYLCASSLNAAVNTEAFFGQGTRLTVV.

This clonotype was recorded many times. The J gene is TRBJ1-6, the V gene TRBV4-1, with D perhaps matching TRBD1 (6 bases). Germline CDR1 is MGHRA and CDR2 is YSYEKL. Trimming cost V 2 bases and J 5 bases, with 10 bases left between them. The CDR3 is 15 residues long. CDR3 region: CASSQTHRDNSPLHF. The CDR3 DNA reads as TGCGCCAGCAGCCAAACCCACAGGGATAATTCACCCCTCCACTTT.

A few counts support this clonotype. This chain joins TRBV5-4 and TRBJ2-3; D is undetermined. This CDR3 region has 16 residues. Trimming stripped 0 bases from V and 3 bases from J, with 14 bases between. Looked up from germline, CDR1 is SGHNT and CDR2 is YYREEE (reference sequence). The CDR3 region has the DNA TGTGCCAGCAGCTTGGGGCTAGTACGTTCTACAGATACGCAGTATTTT. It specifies CASSLGLVRSTDTQYF.

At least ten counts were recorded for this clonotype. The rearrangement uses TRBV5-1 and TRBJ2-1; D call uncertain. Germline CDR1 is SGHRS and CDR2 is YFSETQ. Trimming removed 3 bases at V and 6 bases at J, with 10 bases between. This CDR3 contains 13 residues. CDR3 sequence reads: CASSSFSGNEQFF. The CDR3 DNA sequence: TGCGCCAGCAGCTCATTCTCCGGCAATGAGCAGTTCTTC.

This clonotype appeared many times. The CDR3 protein is CASRGQGLSNQPQHF. Here the CDR3 DNA reads TGTGCCAGCAGGGGACAGGGTCTTAGCAATCAGCCCCAGCATTTT. The rearrangement joins TRBV2 to TRBJ1-5, with 9 nucleotides matching TRBD1. Germline V gives CDR1 SNHLY, CDR2 FYNNEI. This CDR3 spans 15 amino acids. With 6 bases clipped from V and 0 bases from J, the junction kept 3 bases outside the gene matches.

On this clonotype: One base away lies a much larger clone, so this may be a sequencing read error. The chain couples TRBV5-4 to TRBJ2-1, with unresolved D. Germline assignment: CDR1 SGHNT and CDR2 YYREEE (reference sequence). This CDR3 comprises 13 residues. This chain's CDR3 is CASSLGLGDDQFF. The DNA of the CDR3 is TGTGCCAGCAGCTTGGGACTTGGCGATGATCAGTTCTTC.

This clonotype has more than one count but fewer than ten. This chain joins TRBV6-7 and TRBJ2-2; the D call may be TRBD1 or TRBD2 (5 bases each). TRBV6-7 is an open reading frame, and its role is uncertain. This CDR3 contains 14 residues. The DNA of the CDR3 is TGTGCAGCAGTTGGGGGAAGGAACACCGGGGAGCTGTTTTTT. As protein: CAAVGGRNTGELFF.

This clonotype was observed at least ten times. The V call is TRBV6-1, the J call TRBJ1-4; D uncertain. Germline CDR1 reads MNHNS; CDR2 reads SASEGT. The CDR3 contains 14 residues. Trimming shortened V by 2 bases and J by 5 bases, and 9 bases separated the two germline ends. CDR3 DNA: TGTGCCAGCAGTGAACGAGGAGGGAATGAAAAACTGTTTTTT. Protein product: CASSERGGNEKLFF.

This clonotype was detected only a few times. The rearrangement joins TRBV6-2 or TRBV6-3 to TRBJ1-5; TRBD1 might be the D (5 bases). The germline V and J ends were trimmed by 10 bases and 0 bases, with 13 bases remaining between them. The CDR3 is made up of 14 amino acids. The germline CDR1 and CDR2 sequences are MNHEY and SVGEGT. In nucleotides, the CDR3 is TGTGCCATCACCCGCGGGGGTAGCAATCAGCCCCAGCATTTT. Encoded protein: CAITRGGSNQPQHF.

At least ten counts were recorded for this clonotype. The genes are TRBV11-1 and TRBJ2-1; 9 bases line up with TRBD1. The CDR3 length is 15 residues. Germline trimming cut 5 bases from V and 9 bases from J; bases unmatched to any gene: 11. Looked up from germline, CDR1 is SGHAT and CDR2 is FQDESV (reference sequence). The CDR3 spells CASSPLQGAVLEQFF. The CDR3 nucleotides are TGTGCCAGCAGCCCCTTACAGGGGGCCGTACTTGAGCAGTTCTTC.

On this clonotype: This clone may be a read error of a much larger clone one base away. CDR3 region: CASSLVAVDPTGELFF. CDR3 nucleotide sequence: TGCGCCAGCAGCTTGGTGGCAGTGGATCCGACCGGGGAGCTGTTTTTT. V usage is TRBV5-1 and J usage is TRBJ2-2; D is ambiguous. The V and J ends lost 0 bases and 5 bases respectively, with 14 bases between them. There are 16 residues in the CDR3. Germline CDR1 SGHRS, CDR2 YFSETQ. The full variable domain, its missing parts supplied by reference TRBV5-1 and TRBJ2-2, is KAGVTQTPRYLIKTRGQQVTLSCSPISGHRSVSWYQQTPGQGLQFLFEYFSETQRNKGNFPGRFSGRQFSNSRSEMNVSTLELGDSALYLCASSLVAVDPTGELFFGEGSRLTVL.

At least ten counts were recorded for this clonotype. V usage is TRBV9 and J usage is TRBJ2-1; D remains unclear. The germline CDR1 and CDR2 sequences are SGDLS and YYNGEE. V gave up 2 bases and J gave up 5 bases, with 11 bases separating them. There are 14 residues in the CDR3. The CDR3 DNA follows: TGTGCCAGCAGCGTGGGCAGCATGGACAATGAGCAGTTCTTC. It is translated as CASSVGSMDNEQFF.

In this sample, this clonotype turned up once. The CDR3 DNA reads as TGTGCCAGCAGCATCCGGGGGGCCGAAGAGACCCAGTACTTC. It yields the protein CASSIRGAEETQYF. The gene calls are TRBV7-3 and TRBJ2-5, with D possibly TRBD2 on 7 matching bases. CDR3 length: 14 residues. Germline CDR1 is SGHTA and CDR2 is FQGTGA. V was cut by 5 bases and J by 3 bases, with 13 bases left in between. The whole variable domain, remainder taken from reference TRBV7-3 and TRBJ2-5, is GAGVSQTPSNKVTEKGKYVELRCDPISGHTALYWYRQSLGQGPEFLIYFQGTGAADDSGLPNDRFFAVRPEGSVSTLKIQRTERGDSAVYLCASSIRGAEETQYFGPGTRLLVL.

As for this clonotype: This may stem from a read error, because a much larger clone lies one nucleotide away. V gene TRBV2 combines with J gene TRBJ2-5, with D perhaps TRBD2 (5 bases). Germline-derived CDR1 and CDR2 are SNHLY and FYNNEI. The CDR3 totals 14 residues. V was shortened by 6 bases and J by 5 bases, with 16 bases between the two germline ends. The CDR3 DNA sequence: TGTGCCAGCAGCACACGTCCCGAGCGGGAGACCCAGTACTTC. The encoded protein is CASSTRPERETQYF. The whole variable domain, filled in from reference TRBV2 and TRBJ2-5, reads EPEVTQTPSHQVTQMGQEVILRCVPISNHLYFYWYRQILGQKVEFLVSFYNNEISEKSEIFDDQFSVERPDGSNFTLKIRSTKLEDSAMYFCASSTRPERETQYFGPGTRLLVL.

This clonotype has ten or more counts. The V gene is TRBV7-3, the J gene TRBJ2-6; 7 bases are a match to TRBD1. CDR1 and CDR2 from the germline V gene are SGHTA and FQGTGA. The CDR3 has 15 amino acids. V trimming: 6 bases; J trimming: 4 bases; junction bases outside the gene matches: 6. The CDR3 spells CASSLTGDGANVLTF. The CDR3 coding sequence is TGTGCCAGCAGTCTCACAGGGGACGGGGCCAACGTCCTGACTTTC.